A single T cell receptor (beta chain) is shown here with its context. Antigen unknown. The V segment lost 4 bases and the J segment 6 bases; nucleotides outside the gene matches: 12. The CDR3 length is 15 residues. Germline V CDR1 and CDR2: DFQATT, SNEGSKA (reference sequence). The entry originates in a study of CD8 T cells in ankylosing spondylitis. TCRdb re-derived calls from the 5' RACE reads in MiXCR, one entry per CDR3 protein. The sample lists about 150,000 distinct CDR3 sequences; 25% to 35% were seen once. Study findings and constraints: Before this, some motif variants had been reported in reactive arthritis synovial fluid and blood. A TCR beta motif of fewer than 10 highly homologous variants seemed to mark ankylosing spondylitis blood.

The chain combines TRBV20-1 with TRBJ2-7; 10 nucleotides match TRBD2. The sequenced material came from synovial fluid, either unsorted or a sorted T cell fraction (not recorded which). This receptor was obtained from a male donor with ankylosing spondylitis. The CDR3, as DNA: TGCAGTGCTACCCTTCACGAGCGGGGGGGCTTCGAGCAGTACTTC. Protein product: CSATLHERGGFEQYF.